This is a list of T cell receptor beta chains from one sample in a study of cytomegalovirus exposure and HLA in healthy donors. Sequencing used immunoSEQ multiplex PCR; TCRdb keeps in-frame clones, though not all of them. This sample has some 150,000 clones, with about 80% found just once. Sequencing was performed on PBMCs. Receptors originate from a woman between 40 and 55 years old in good health and CMV-seronegative. The CDR3 runs from the conserved cysteine through the conserved F or W. The order of the fields is clone size, J gene, V gene, CDR3 protein. Rows give clone size only sometimes, using once, few, many, or a class for an expanded clone.

size: NA; J: TRBJ2-1; V: TRBV13; CDR3: CASSLGQISYNEQFF
size: NA; J: TRBJ2-3; V: TRBV7-2; CDR3: CASSSEYGTDTQYF
size: once; J: TRBJ2-2; V: TRBV5-6; CDR3: CASSLNSVAGELFF
size: NA; J: TRBJ2-1; V: TRBV10-3; CDR3: CAISVLATPEGEQFF
size: NA; J: TRBJ1-1; V: TRBV27; CDR3: CASSPTPRQSNTEAFF
size: NA; J: TRBJ2-1; V: TRBV5-1; CDR3: CASTISPGDTYNEQFF
size: NA; J: TRBJ2-7; V: TRBV1; CDR3: CTSSQDRGERVYYYEQYF
size: NA; J: TRBJ2-1; V: TRBV7-9; CDR3: CASSPTGPRGNEQFF
size: NA; J: TRBJ1-2; V: TRBV28; CDR3: CASSSDRGNGYTF
size: NA; J: TRBJ1-1; V: TRBV25-1; CDR3: CASNPWTYCKAFF
size: NA; J: TRBJ1-5; V: TRBV5-6; CDR3: CASSWGGHSNQPQHF
size: NA; J: TRBJ1-2; V: TRBV4-3; CDR3: CASSQDPGGIYGYTF
size: NA; J: TRBJ2-7; V: TRBV6-6; CDR3: CASRTAGTGDYEQYF
size: few; J: TRBJ1-2; V: TRBV7-3; CDR3: CASSLGGQYGYTF
size: NA; J: TRBJ2-7; V: TRBV6-1; CDR3: CASSTKHGSSYEQYF
size: NA; J: TRBJ2-5; V: TRBV10-3; CDR3: CAISDRVRQETQYF
size: few; J: TRBJ1-1; V: TRBV28; CDR3: CASSLTGEAFF
size: NA; J: TRBJ2-5; V: TRBV27; CDR3: CASSPVLAGVVETQYF
size: NA; J: TRBJ1-1; V: TRBV27; CDR3: CASNEGGKAFF
size: NA; J: TRBJ2-7; V: TRBV7-6; CDR3: CASSLEHRYEQYF
size: NA; J: TRBJ1-5; V: TRBV6-5; CDR3: CASHLGGLDQPQHF
size: NA; J: TRBJ2-7; V: TRBV30; CDR3: CAWRSQYEQYF
size: NA; J: TRBJ1-5; V: TRBV18; CDR3: CASSPQGADQPQHF
size: NA; J: TRBJ2-2; V: TRBV27; CDR3: CASSLVGDTGELFF
size: NA; J: TRBJ2-7; V: TRBV28; CDR3: CASSGGHNKVGYEQYF
size: NA; J: TRBJ1-5; V: TRBV6-1; CDR3: CASSAEQFYSNQPQHF
size: few; J: TRBJ1-5; V: TRBV19; CDR3: CASILDRTSNQPQHF
size: NA; J: TRBJ2-1; V: TRBV5-6; CDR3: CASAGTSGRPDEQFF
size: NA; J: TRBJ1-2; V: TRBV7-2; CDR3: CASSLDGTGIYGYTF
size: NA; J: TRBJ2-1; V: TRBV23-1; CDR3: CASSQQRGRGYNEQFF
size: NA; J: TRBJ1-2; V: TRBV28; CDR3: CASSSPGGGYTF
size: few; J: TRBJ2-6; V: TRBV9; CDR3: CASSPQGANVLTF
size: NA; J: TRBJ2-7; V: TRBV5-6; CDR3: CASSFLGVYEQYF
size: NA; J: TRBJ2-7; V: TRBV6-1; CDR3: CASRETGRNYEQYF
size: NA; J: TRBJ2-7; V: TRBV7-6; CDR3: CASSTAGPYEQYF
size: few; J: TRBJ2-7; V: TRBV28; CDR3: CASSTSAGTGLSYEQYF
size: NA; J: TRBJ2-2; V: TRBV28; CDR3: CASQASGNTGELFF
size: NA; J: TRBJ2-1; V: TRBV5-1; CDR3: CASSLDGRAFNEQFF
size: NA; J: TRBJ1-3; V: TRBV5-1; CDR3: CASSPDRNSGNTIYF
size: NA; J: TRBJ1-1; V: TRBV14; CDR3: CASSQAVWNTEAFF
size: NA; J: TRBJ1-2; V: TRBV28; CDR3: CASSLWTDPYYGYTF
size: NA; J: TRBJ2-1; V: TRBV4-3; CDR3: CASSQNLGWQFF
size: few; J: TRBJ2-1; V: TRBV5-4; CDR3: CASSPSGGDNEQFF
size: NA; J: TRBJ1-5; V: TRBV5-1; CDR3: CASRSGTGINQPQHF
size: few; J: TRBJ2-1; V: TRBV28; CDR3: CASSFVWGRDEGLYNEQFF
size: once; J: TRBJ2-7; V: TRBV11-2; CDR3: CASSLGPSATDRYF
size: NA; J: TRBJ1-5; V: TRBV10-2; CDR3: CASRQLDQPQHF
size: few; J: TRBJ2-3; V: TRBV11-2; CDR3: CASSLVTGADTQYF
size: few; J: TRBJ2-1; V: TRBV28; CDR3: CASSLPGLAGGNEQFF